Each of the 7 T cell receptor beta chains below was sequenced from the same sample in a study of T-cell reconstitution after alpha-beta-depleted transplantation in children. The TCRbeta library incorporated unique molecular identifiers. TCRdb independently ran MiXCR on the PCR reads; one entry per CDR3 protein. The sample yields about 540,000 distinct CDR3 sequences, approximately 16% seen once. Sequenced material: PBMCs from the stem cell graft donor, taken from the stem cell graft. The receptors were gathered from a human donor who donated a stem cell graft to a child with acute lymphoblastic leukemia.

CDR3 sequence: CASSLVAGATEAFF. The CDR3 coding sequence is TGCGCCAGCAGCTTGGTCGCAGGGGCCACTGAAGCTTTCTTT. The V and J genes are TRBV5-1 and TRBJ1-1, with D perhaps TRBD1 (6 bases). CDR3 length: 14 amino acids. The ends were cut back, 0 bases at V and 4 bases at J, with 10 bases in the middle. Germline CDR1 and CDR2: SGHRS and YFSETQ.

The V gene is TRBV4-2, the J gene TRBJ2-6; D is undetermined. Germline CDR1 and CDR2: LGHNA and YNFKEQ. V was shortened by 4 bases and J by 0 bases, with 7 bases between the two germline ends. The CDR3 extends over 15 amino acids. The chain's CDR3 is CASSLEPSGANVLTF. In nucleotides, the CDR3 is TGTGCCAGCAGCCTCGAACCCTCTGGGGCCAACGTCCTGACTTTC.

This clonotype came up many times. The chain joins TRBV27 to TRBJ2-7; D is unresolved. The CDR3 is 13 residues long. CDR1 and CDR2 (germline): MNHEY, SMNVEV (reference sequence). V was trimmed by 3 bases and J by 0 bases, leaving 6 bases between them. In DNA, the CDR3 is TGTGCCAGCAGTTTTTCAGGCTCCTACGAGCAGTACTTC. It yields the protein CASSFSGSYEQYF.

The chain combines TRBV5-1 with TRBJ2-2; TRBD2 matches 8 bases. Per the germline V gene, CDR1 is SGHRS and CDR2 is YFSETQ. V gave up 0 bases and J gave up 4 bases; unmatched junction bases: 8. This CDR3 contains 17 residues. The CDR3 loop reads CASSLASGTRFTGELFF. CDR3 bases: TGCGCCAGCAGCTTGGCCAGCGGGACTAGGTTCACCGGGGAGCTGTTTTTT. The variable domain in full, with the rest retrieved from reference TRBV5-1 and TRBJ2-2, is KAGVTQTPRYLIKTRGQQVTLSCSPISGHRSVSWYQQTPGQGLQFLFEYFSETQRNKGNFPGRFSGRQFSNSRSEMNVSTLELGDSALYLCASSLASGTRFTGELFFGEGSRLTVL.

This clonotype turned up a few times. J is TRBJ2-3 and V is TRBV6-4, with D possibly being TRBD2 (6 bases). This CDR3 region has 14 residues. Trimming cost V 5 bases and J 5 bases, with 14 bases left between them. CDR1 is MRHNA and CDR2 is SNTAGT in the germline V gene. The CDR3 DNA reads TGTGCCAGCAGTTTGTCTAGCGCCGTAGATACGCAGTATTTT. Amino acid sequence: CASSLSSAVDTQYF.

CDR3 in amino acids: CASSLASGTSGRPKNIQYF. The CDR3 nucleotides read TGCGCCAGCAGCTTGGCCTCCGGGACTAGCGGGAGACCAAAAAACATTCAGTACTTC. This sequence joins TRBV5-1 and TRBJ2-4; 14 bases are shared with TRBD2. CDR3 length: 19 amino acids. The germline gives CDR1 SGHRS, CDR2 YFSETQ. Trimming at V came to 0 bases and at J to 4 bases, leaving 9 bases not matched to a gene. Full variable domain (outside the CDR3, taken from reference TRBV5-1 and TRBJ2-4): KAGVTQTPRYLIKTRGQQVTLSCSPISGHRSVSWYQQTPGQGLQFLFEYFSETQRNKGNFPGRFSGRQFSNSRSEMNVSTLELGDSALYLCASSLASGTSGRPKNIQYFGAGTRLSVL.

The rearrangement uses TRBV28 and TRBJ2-7; 7 bases match TRBD1. Per the germline V gene, CDR1 is MDHEN and CDR2 is SYDVKM. The CDR3 runs 12 residues. J lost 2 bases, V lost 8 bases, and 3 bases had no gene match. The CDR3 DNA reads as TGTGCCAGCCTGACAGGGACCTACGAGCAGTACTTC. It is translated as CASLTGTYEQYF. Full variable domain (remainder filled in from reference TRBV28 and TRBJ2-7): DVKVTQSSRYLVKRTGEKVFLECVQDMDHENMFWYRQDPGLGLRLIYFSYDVKMKEKGDIPEGYSVSREKKERFSLILESASTNQTSMYLCASLTGTYEQYFGPGTRLTVT.